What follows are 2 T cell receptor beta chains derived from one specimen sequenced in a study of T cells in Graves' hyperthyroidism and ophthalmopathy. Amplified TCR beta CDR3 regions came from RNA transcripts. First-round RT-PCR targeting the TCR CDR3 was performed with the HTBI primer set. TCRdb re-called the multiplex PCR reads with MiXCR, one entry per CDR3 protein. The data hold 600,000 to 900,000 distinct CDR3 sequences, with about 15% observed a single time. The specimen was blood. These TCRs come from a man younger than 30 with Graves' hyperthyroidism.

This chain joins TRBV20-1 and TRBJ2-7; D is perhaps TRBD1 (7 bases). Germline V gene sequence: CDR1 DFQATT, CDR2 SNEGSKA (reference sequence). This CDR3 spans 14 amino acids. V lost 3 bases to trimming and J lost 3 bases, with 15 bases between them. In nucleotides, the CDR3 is TGCAGTGCTAGTACGGGGGCAGGGGGCTACGAGCAGTACTTC. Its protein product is CSASTGAGGYEQYF.

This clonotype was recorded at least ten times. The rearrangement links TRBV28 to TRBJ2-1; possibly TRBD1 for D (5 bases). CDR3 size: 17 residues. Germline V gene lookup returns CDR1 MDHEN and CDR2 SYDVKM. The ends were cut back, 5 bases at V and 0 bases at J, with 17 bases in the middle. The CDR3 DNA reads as TGTGCCAGCAGTGCCTCATTCACAGGTCCCTCCTACAATGAGCAGTTCTTC. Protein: CASSASFTGPSYNEQFF.